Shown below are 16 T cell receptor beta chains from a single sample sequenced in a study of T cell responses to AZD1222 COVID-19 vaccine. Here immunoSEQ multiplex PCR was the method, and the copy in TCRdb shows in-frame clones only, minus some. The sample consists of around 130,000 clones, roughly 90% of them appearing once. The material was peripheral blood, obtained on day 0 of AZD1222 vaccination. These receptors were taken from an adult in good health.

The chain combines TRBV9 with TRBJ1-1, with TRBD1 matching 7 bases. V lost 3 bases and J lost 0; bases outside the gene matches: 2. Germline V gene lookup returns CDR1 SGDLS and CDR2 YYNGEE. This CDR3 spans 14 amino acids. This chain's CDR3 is CASSEGQLNTEAFF. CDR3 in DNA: TGTGCCAGCAGCGAGGGACAGCTGAACACTGAAGCTTTCTTT.

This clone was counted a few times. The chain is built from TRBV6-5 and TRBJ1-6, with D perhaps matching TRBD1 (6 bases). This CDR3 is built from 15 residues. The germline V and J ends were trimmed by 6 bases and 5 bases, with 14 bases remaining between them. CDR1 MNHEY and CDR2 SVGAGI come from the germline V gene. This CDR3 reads CASRLRGGNNSPLHF. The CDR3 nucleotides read TGTGCCAGCAGATTAAGGGGGGGTAATAATTCACCCCTCCACTTT.

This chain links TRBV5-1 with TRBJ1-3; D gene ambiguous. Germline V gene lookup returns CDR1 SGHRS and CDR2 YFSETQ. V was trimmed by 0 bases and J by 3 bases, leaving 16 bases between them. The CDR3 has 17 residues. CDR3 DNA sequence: TGCGCCAGCAGCTTGGCCCCCGGGAGGATAGGTGGAAACACCATATATTTT. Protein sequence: CASSLAPGRIGGNTIYF.

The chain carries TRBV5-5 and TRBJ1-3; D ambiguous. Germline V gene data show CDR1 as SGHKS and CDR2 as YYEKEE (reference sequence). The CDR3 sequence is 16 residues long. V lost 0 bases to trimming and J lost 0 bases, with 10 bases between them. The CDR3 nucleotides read TGTGCCAGCAGCTTGGAAACCCTCTCCTCTGGAAACACCATATATTTT. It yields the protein CASSLETLSSGNTIYF. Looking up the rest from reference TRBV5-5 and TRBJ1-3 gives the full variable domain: DAGVTQSPTHLIKTRGQQVTLRCSPISGHKSVSWYQQVLGQGPQFIFQYYEKEERGRGNFPDRFSARQFPNYSSELNVNALLLGDSALYLCASSLETLSSGNTIYFGEGSWLTVV.

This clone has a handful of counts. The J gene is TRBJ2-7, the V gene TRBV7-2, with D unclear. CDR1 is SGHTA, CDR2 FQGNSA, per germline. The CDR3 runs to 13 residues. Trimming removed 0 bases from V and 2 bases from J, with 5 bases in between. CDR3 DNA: TGTGCCAGCAGCTTAGCGAATACCTACGAGCAGTACTTC. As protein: CASSLANTYEQYF. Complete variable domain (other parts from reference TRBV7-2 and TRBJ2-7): GAGVSQSPSNKVTEKGKDVELRCDPISGHTALYWYRQSLGQGLEFLIYFQGNSAPDKSGLPSDRFSAERTGGSVSTLTIQRTQQEDSAVYLCASSLANTYEQYFGPGTRLTVT.

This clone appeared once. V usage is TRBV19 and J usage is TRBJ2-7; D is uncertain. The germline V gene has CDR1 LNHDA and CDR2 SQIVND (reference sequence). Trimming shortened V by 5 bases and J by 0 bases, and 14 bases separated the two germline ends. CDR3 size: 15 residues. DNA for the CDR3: TGTGCCAGTAGTTCCCAGGCCCTACCCTCCTACGAGCAGTACTTC. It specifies CASSSQALPSYEQYF.

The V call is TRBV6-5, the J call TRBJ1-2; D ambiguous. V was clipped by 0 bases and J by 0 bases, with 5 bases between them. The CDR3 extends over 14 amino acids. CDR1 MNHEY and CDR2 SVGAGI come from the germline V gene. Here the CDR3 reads CASSYSTANYGYTF. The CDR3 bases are TGTGCCAGCAGTTACTCTACAGCTAACTATGGCTACACCTTC.

The chain's CDR3 is CASSSSINYGYTF. The CDR3 DNA reads TGTGCCAGCAGTTCGTCCATTAACTATGGCTACACCTTC. This sequence joins TRBV6-5 and TRBJ1-2; no clear D gene. The CDR3 is made up of 13 amino acids. Germline values: CDR1 MNHEY, CDR2 SVGAGI. V gave up 4 bases and J gave up 1 base, with 7 bases separating them.

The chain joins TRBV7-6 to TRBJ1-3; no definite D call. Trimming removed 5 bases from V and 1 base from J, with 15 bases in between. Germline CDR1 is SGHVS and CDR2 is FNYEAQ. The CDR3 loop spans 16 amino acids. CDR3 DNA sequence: TGTGCCAGCAGCCAGAGGTCCGACCGTTCTGGAAACACCATATATTTT. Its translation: CASSQRSDRSGNTIYF.

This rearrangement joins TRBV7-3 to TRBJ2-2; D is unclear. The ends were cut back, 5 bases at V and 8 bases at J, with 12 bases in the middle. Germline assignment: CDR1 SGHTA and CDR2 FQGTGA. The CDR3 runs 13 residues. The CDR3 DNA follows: TGTGCCAGCAGCCCGGGCATCAGGGGGGAGCTGTTTTTT. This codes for CASSPGIRGELFF.

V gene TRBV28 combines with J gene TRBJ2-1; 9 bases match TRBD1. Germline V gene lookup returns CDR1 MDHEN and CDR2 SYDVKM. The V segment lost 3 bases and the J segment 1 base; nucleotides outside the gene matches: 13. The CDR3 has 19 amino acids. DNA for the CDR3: TGTGCCAGCAGTTTCCTCCTCCTGACAGGGGGAAGGTCCTACAATGAGCAGTTCTTC. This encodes CASSFLLLTGGRSYNEQFF.

The CDR3 DNA is TGTGCCAGCAGCACCGGGACAGCGGGCAATCAGCCCCAGCATTTT. Amino acids: CASSTGTAGNQPQHF. The V gene is TRBV9, the J gene TRBJ1-5; 7 bases line up with TRBD1. V gave up 4 bases and J gave up 2 bases; unmatched junction bases: 6. Germline-derived CDR1 and CDR2 are SGDLS and YYNGEE. The CDR3 is made up of 15 amino acids.

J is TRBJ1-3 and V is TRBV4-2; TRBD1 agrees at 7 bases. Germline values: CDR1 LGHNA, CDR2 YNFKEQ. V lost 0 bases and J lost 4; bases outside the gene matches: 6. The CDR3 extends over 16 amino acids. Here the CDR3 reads CASSQDQGGTGNTIYF. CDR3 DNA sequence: TGTGCCAGCAGCCAAGATCAGGGGGGTACGGGAAACACCATATATTTT.

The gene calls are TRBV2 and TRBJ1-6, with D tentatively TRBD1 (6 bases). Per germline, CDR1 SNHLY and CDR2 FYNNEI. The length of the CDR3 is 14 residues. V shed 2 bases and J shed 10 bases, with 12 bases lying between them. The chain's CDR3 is CASSELGQNSPLHF. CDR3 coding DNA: TGTGCCAGCAGTGAACTGGGACAAAACTCACCCCTCCACTTT.

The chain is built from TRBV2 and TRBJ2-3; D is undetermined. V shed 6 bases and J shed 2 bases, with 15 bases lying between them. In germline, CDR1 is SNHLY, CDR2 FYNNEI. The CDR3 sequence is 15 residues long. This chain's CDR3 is CASRNGYRNTDTQYF. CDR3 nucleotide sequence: TGTGCCAGCAGGAATGGTTACAGAAACACAGATACGCAGTATTTT. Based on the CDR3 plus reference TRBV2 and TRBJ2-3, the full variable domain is EPEVTQTPSHQVTQMGQEVILRCVPISNHLYFYWYRQILGQKVEFLVSFYNNEISEKSEIFDDQFSVERPDGSNFTLKIRSTKLEDSAMYFCASRNGYRNTDTQYFGPGTRLTVL.

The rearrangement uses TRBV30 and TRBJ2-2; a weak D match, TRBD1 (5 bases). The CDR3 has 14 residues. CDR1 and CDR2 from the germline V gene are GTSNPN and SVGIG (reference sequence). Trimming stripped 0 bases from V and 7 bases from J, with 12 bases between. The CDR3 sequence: CAWSVSGLGGELFF. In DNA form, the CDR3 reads TGTGCCTGGAGTGTGTCAGGGCTAGGCGGGGAGCTGTTTTTT.